One and the same sample provided the 29 T cell receptor beta chains below, sequenced in a study of blood T cell repertoires in COVID-19. The data were produced by immunoSEQ multiplex PCR, yet TCRdb's version contains in-frame clones alone and is incomplete. This sample has about 240,000 clones, with approximately 84% found just once. The sample comprised peripheral blood. Receptors originate from a man in his forties or fifties with acute or convalescent COVID-19.

The chain recombines TRBV3-1 (or the pseudogene TRBV3-2) with TRBJ2-3; TRBD2 matches at 8 bases. Germline V lookup: CDR1 LGHDT, CDR2 YNNKEL (reference sequence). CDR3 size: 14 residues. Trimming cost V 8 bases and J 3 bases; bases outside gene matches: 7. The CDR3 DNA reads as TGTGCCAGCCAGTTAGCGGGGTTTACAGATACGCAGTATTTT. It specifies CASQLAGFTDTQYF.

This clone occurred a few times. V is TRBV3-1 (or the pseudogene TRBV3-2) and J is TRBJ1-1; maybe TRBD1 (6 bases). V gave up 4 bases and J gave up 2 bases, with 14 bases separating them. The CDR3 is 15 residues long. Germline CDR1 LGHDT, CDR2 YNNKEL (reference sequence). The CDR3 nucleotides are TGTGCCAGCAGCCTTACCCAGGGGTTCAACACTGAAGCTTTCTTT. It yields the protein CASSLTQGFNTEAFF.

There are a few counts of this clone. The V and J genes are TRBV30 and TRBJ1-2; D unresolved. This CDR3 region has 13 residues. V lost 1 base and J lost 4, with 10 bases in between. Per germline, CDR1 GTSNPN and CDR2 SVGIG (reference sequence). The CDR3 reads CAWSAEQTYGYTF. CDR3 sequence (DNA): TGTGCCTGGAGTGCGGAACAGACCTATGGCTACACCTTC.

The CDR3 sequence is CASRDGQGPNSPLHF. The CDR3 DNA follows: TGCGCCAGCAGGGACGGACAGGGGCCAAATTCACCCCTCCACTTT. The chain uses TRBV5-1 and TRBJ1-6, with TRBD1 identical over 9 bases. This CDR3 comprises 15 residues. With 5 bases clipped from V and 7 bases from J, the junction kept 7 bases outside the gene matches. In germline, CDR1 is SGHRS, CDR2 YFSETQ.

The rearrangement joins TRBV7-8 to TRBJ2-7, with D perhaps TRBD2 (6 bases). The CDR3 extends over 15 amino acids. V was clipped by 5 bases and J by 0 bases, with 14 bases between them. Germline lookup yields CDR1 SGHVS and CDR2 FQNEAQ. As DNA, the CDR3 is TGTGCCAGCAGCCATGCCCCGGGACTCTCCTACGAGCAGTACTTC. Protein: CASSHAPGLSYEQYF.

This chain uses TRBV25-1 with TRBJ2-3; 10 bases fit TRBD2. This CDR3 is 15 amino acids long. V was pared by 2 bases and J by 1 base, with 0 bases of the junction left unmatched. Per the germline V gene, CDR1 is MGHDK and CDR2 is SYGVNS. The CDR3 DNA reads TGTGCCAGCAGTGAACTAGCGGGAGGCACAGATACGCAGTATTTT. Amino acid sequence: CASSELAGGTDTQYF.

This chain links TRBV5-6 with TRBJ1-2, with no clear D. Germline-derived CDR1 and CDR2 are SGHDT and YYEEEE. CDR3 length: 14 residues. With 4 bases removed from V and 0 bases from J, the gap between germline ends came to 10 bases. This CDR3 reads CASSRRTTNYGYTF. The CDR3, as DNA: TGTGCCAGCAGCCGGAGAACCACTAACTATGGCTACACCTTC.

CDR3 in DNA: TGTGCCAGCAGCATCACGACAGGGAACACTGAAGCTTTCTTT. Its protein product is CASSITTGNTEAFF. The rearrangement links TRBV6-5 to TRBJ1-1; maybe TRBD1 (6 bases). The CDR3 covers 14 residues. The ends were cut back, 6 bases at V and 1 base at J, with 12 bases in the middle. Per the germline V gene, CDR1 is MNHEY and CDR2 is SVGAGI.

V usage is TRBV6-7 and J usage is TRBJ2-1, with 13 bases that match TRBD2. TRBV6-7 counts as an open reading frame of uncertain function. This CDR3 has 19 residues. Trimming took 2 bases from V and 8 from J; bases not matched to a gene: 15. The CDR3 coding sequence is TGTGCCAGCAGTTACCCTATAAACCGGACTAGCGGGGGCCCGTATGAGCAGTTCTTC. It is translated as CASSYPINRTSGGPYEQFF.

The V call is TRBV7-3, the J call TRBJ2-3, with TRBD2 as a possible D gene (5 bases). Trimming removed 2 bases at V and 3 bases at J, with 15 bases between. Germline CDR1 is SGHTA and CDR2 is FQGTGA. The CDR3 sequence is 16 residues long. The chain's CDR3 is CASSLQDFGETDTQYF. CDR3 coding DNA: TGTGCCAGCAGCTTACAGGACTTCGGGGAAACAGATACGCAGTATTTT. The complete variable domain, with remaining parts taken from reference TRBV7-3 and TRBJ2-3, reads GAGVSQTPSNKVTEKGKYVELRCDPISGHTALYWYRQSLGQGPEFLIYFQGTGAADDSGLPNDRFFAVRPEGSVSTLKIQRTERGDSAVYLCASSLQDFGETDTQYFGPGTRLTVL.

The J gene is TRBJ2-1, the V gene TRBV27, with 9 bases matching TRBD2. CDR3 length equals 15 residues. With 2 bases clipped from V and 6 bases from J, the junction kept 5 bases outside the gene matches. Germline values: CDR1 MNHEY, CDR2 SMNVEV (reference sequence). CDR3 sequence: CASSLVSGGSNEQFF. The CDR3 DNA reads as TGTGCCAGCAGTTTAGTCAGCGGGGGGAGCAATGAGCAGTTCTTC.

The chain joins TRBV2 to TRBJ2-2; 9 nucleotides agree with TRBD1. Germline CDR1 SNHLY, CDR2 FYNNEI. The CDR3 loop spans 17 amino acids. The J segment lost 2 bases and the V segment lost 4 bases, leaving 8 bases of the junction unmatched. The CDR3 nucleotides read TGTGCCAGCAGTGTGCCCGGGACAGGGTTTAACACCGGGGAGCTGTTTTTT. Residues: CASSVPGTGFNTGELFF.

The chain combines TRBV2 with TRBJ2-7, with TRBD1 identical over 7 bases. V shed 7 bases, J shed 0 bases, and the junction held 6 bases outside the gene matches. Germline loops: CDR1 SNHLY, CDR2 FYNNEI. The CDR3 extends over 14 amino acids. CDR3 sequence: CASILTGSSYEQYF. The CDR3, as DNA: TGTGCCAGCATTCTGACAGGGAGCTCCTACGAGCAGTACTTC.

The chain couples TRBV2 to TRBJ1-4, with 8 bases fitting TRBD1. The CDR3 is 14 amino acids. CDR1 and CDR2 from the germline V gene are SNHLY and FYNNEI. V dropped 6 bases and J dropped 8; count of bases not matched to a gene: 8. The CDR3 nucleotides read TGTGCCAGCAGCGATGGACAGGGTGACGAAAAACTGTTTTTT. This translates into CASSDGQGDEKLFF.

V usage is TRBV7-6 and J usage is TRBJ1-3; weak D call: TRBD1 (5 bases). Germline CDR1 is SGHVS and CDR2 is FNYEAQ. Trimming cost V 10 bases and J 1 base, with 14 bases left between them. This CDR3 is 14 amino acids long. CDR3 amino acids: CATGTGGSGNTIYF. The CDR3 nucleotides are TGTGCCACTGGGACGGGGGGATCTGGAAACACCATATATTTT.

On this clone: Within the sample, other DNA sequences also encode this same CDR3. The chain uses TRBV28 and TRBJ1-2; a weak D match, TRBD1 (6 bases). Germline-derived CDR1 and CDR2 are MDHEN and SYDVKM. The CDR3 consists of 13 residues. The V and J ends lost 3 bases and 2 bases respectively, with 7 bases between them. CDR3 sequence (DNA): TGTGCCAGCAGTTTTGGACAGAACTATGGCTACACCTTC. Amino acid sequence: CASSFGQNYGYTF.

This chain uses TRBV10-3 with TRBJ2-5; D might be TRBD2 (5 bases). This CDR3 spans 16 amino acids. CDR1 is ENHRY, CDR2 SYGVKD, per germline. Trimming stripped 3 bases from V and 1 base from J, with 15 bases between. The CDR3 spells CAISDAGEGGQETQYF. CDR3 DNA sequence: TGTGCCATCAGTGACGCCGGAGAGGGTGGCCAAGAGACCCAGTACTTC.

The chain combines TRBV6-5 with TRBJ1-1; D might be TRBD1 (6 bases). This CDR3 contains 14 residues. From germline, CDR1 is MNHEY and CDR2 SVGAGI. V lost 2 bases, J lost 0 bases, and 7 bases lay in between. The CDR3 protein is CASSYQGLNTEAFF. In DNA, the CDR3 is TGTGCCAGCAGTTACCAGGGGCTGAACACTGAAGCTTTCTTT.

The chain combines TRBV7-3 with TRBJ2-7; 9 nucleotides align to TRBD1. V lost 4 bases, J lost 4 bases, and 2 bases stayed unmatched. CDR1 is SGHTA and CDR2 is FQGTGA in the germline V gene. The CDR3 spans 13 residues. CDR3: CASSWGQGYEQYF. CDR3 DNA: TGTGCCAGCAGCTGGGGACAGGGTTACGAGCAGTACTTC. Using reference TRBV7-3 and TRBJ2-7 for the parts outside the CDR3, the full variable domain is GAGVSQTPSNKVTEKGKYVELRCDPISGHTALYWYRQSLGQGPEFLIYFQGTGAADDSGLPNDRFFAVRPEGSVSTLKIQRTERGDSAVYLCASSWGQGYEQYFGPGTRLTVT.

The chain joins TRBV25-1 to TRBJ2-5, with D possibly TRBD1 on 5 matching bases. The V end lost 7 bases, the J end lost 2 bases, and 17 bases lay between the germline ends. CDR3 length: 15 residues. The germline V gene has CDR1 MGHDK and CDR2 SYGVNS. Written as DNA, the CDR3 is TGTGCCAGCACCCTAGGGGCTGGATATCAAGAGACCCAGTACTTC. As protein: CASTLGAGYQETQYF.

The chain combines TRBV27 with TRBJ1-1; possibly TRBD1 for D (5 bases). Trimming took 1 base from V and 3 from J, leaving 9 bases between them. CDR3 size: 14 residues. Germline CDR1 MNHEY, CDR2 SMNVEV (reference sequence). The CDR3 is CASSLWGRDTEAFF. CDR3 DNA: TGTGCCAGCAGTTTATGGGGGAGGGACACTGAAGCTTTCTTT.

This chain connects TRBV6-5 to TRBJ2-6; tentatively, D is TRBD2 (5 bases). Germline V CDR1 and CDR2: MNHEY, SVGAGI. This CDR3 region has 14 residues. V lost 2 bases, J lost 11 bases, and 13 bases lay in between. The CDR3 spells CASSYGNGADVLTF. The CDR3 DNA reads TGTGCCAGCAGTTACGGGAACGGAGCGGACGTCCTGACTTTC.

The chain combines TRBV27 with TRBJ2-2; D unclear. The CDR3 sequence is 13 residues long. Germline V lookup: CDR1 MNHEY, CDR2 SMNVEV (reference sequence). V lost 1 base and J 7 bases, leaving 7 bases between the germline ends. The CDR3 here is CASSLFGGGELFF. In DNA, the CDR3 is TGTGCCAGCAGTTTATTCGGTGGCGGGGAGCTGTTTTTT.

Only a few counts were recorded for this clone. This chain links TRBV18 with TRBJ2-2, with D possibly matching TRBD2 (6 bases). The V gene lost 10 bases and the J gene lost 4 bases, with 13 bases spanning the gap. The length of the CDR3 is 13 residues. The germline V gene encodes CDR1 KGHSH and CDR2 LQKENI. CDR3 residues: CATGGDLTGELFF. CDR3 sequence (DNA): TGTGCCACCGGCGGGGACCTCACCGGGGAGCTGTTTTTT.

The chain combines TRBV9 with TRBJ2-3; TRBD2 might be the D (5 bases). The CDR3 totals 15 residues. The germline V gene encodes CDR1 SGDLS and CDR2 YYNGEE. Trimming stripped 0 bases from V and 3 bases from J, with 11 bases between. The CDR3 spells CASSVGIGRTDTQYF. The CDR3 bases are TGTGCCAGCAGCGTAGGGATTGGGAGAACAGATACGCAGTATTTT.

The rearrangement links TRBV6-6 to TRBJ1-2; TRBD1 is a possible D gene (6 bases). CDR1 is MNHNY, CDR2 SVGAGI, per germline (reference sequence). This CDR3 is 15 amino acids long. The V gene lost 2 bases and the J gene lost 5 bases, with 15 bases spanning the gap. The CDR3 loop is CASSYPGQSKYGYTF. For the CDR3, the DNA is TGTGCCAGCAGTTACCCTGGACAGAGCAAGTATGGCTACACCTTC.

The chain is built from TRBV6-6 and TRBJ1-3, with a possible D match to TRBD1 (6 bases). The germline V gene encodes CDR1 MNHNY and CDR2 SVGAGI (reference sequence). The CDR3 has 13 residues. V was clipped by 11 bases and J by 4 bases, with 15 bases between them. The chain's CDR3 is CAGHGGAGNTIYF. CDR3 DNA: TGTGCCGGTCACGGGGGGGCGGGAAACACCATATATTTT.

The chain combines TRBV11-2 with TRBJ1-5, with D possibly TRBD1 on 5 matching bases. With 6 bases removed from V and 3 bases from J, the gap between germline ends came to 18 bases. CDR3 length equals 16 residues. From germline, CDR1 is SGHAT and CDR2 FQNNGV. CDR3 amino acids: CASSKGSDTYNQPQHF. The CDR3 region has the DNA TGTGCCAGCAGTAAGGGCTCGGACACTTACAATCAGCCCCAGCATTTT.

The chain combines TRBV19 with TRBJ1-1; tentatively, D is TRBD1 (5 bases). The germline V gene has CDR1 LNHDA and CDR2 SQIVND (reference sequence). With 3 bases removed from V and 3 bases from J, the gap between germline ends came to 14 bases. The CDR3 has 15 amino acids. CDR3 DNA sequence: TGTGCCAGTAGTATTTCGGCAGGGCGGTACACTGAAGCTTTCTTT. Translated: CASSISAGRYTEAFF.